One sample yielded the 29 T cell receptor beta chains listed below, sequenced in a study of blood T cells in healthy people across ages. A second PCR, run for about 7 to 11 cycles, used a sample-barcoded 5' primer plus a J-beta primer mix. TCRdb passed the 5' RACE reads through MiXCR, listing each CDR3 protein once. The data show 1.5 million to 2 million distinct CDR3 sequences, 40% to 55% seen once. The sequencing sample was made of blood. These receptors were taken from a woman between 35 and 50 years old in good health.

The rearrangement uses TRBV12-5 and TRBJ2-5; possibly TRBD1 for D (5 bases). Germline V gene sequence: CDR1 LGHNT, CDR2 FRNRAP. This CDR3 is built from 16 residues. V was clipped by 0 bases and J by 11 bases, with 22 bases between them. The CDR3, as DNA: TGTGCTAGTGGTTTGGTTAGCCGAGACAGTGACAATGAGCAGTACTTC. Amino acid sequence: CASGLVSRDSDNEQYF. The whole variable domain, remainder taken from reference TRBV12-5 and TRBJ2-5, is DARVTQTPRHKVTEMGQEVTMRCQPILGHNTVFWYRQTMMQGLELLAYFRNRAPLDDSGMPKDRFSAEMPDATLATLKIQPSEPRDSAVYFCASGLVSRDSDNEQYFGPGTRLLVL.

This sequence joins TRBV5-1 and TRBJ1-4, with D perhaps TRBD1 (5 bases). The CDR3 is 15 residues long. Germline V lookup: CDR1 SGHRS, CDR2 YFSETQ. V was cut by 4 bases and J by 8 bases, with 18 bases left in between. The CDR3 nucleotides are TGCGCCAGCAGCCTATCGGGACTCTCCGGAGAAAAACTGTTTTTT. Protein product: CASSLSGLSGEKLFF.

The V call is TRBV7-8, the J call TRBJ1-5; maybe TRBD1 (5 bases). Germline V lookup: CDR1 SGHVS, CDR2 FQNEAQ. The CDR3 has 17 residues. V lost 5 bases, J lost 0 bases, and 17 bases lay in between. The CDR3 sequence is CASSPEGLTYSNQPQHF. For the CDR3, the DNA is TGTGCCAGCAGCCCGGAGGGGTTAACTTATAGCAATCAGCCCCAGCATTTT.

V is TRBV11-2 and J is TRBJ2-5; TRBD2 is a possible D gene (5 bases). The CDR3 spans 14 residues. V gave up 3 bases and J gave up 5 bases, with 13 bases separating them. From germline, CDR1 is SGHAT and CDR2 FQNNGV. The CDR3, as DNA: TGTGCCAGCAGCTTCGCAGGAAGGGAGGAGACCCAGTACTTC. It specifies CASSFAGREETQYF.

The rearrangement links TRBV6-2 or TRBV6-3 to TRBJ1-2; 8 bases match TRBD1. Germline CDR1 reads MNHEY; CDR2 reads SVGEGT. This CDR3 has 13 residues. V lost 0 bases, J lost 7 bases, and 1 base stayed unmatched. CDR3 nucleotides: TGTGCCAGCAGTTACTCGACAGGGGCTGGCTACACCTTC. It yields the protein CASSYSTGAGYTF.

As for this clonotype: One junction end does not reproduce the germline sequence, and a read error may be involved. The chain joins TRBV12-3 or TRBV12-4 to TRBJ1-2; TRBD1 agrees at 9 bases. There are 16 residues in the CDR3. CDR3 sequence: CASSTGQGVSIYGHTF. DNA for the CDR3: TGTGCCAGCAGCACGGGACAGGGAGTATCAATTTATGGCCACACCTTC.

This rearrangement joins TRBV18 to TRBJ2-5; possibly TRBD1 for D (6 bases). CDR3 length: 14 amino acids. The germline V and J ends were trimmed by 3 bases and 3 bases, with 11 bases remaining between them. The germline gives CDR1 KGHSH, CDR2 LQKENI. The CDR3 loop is CASSPGQPEETQYF. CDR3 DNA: TGTGCCAGCTCACCCGGACAGCCCGAAGAGACCCAGTACTTC.

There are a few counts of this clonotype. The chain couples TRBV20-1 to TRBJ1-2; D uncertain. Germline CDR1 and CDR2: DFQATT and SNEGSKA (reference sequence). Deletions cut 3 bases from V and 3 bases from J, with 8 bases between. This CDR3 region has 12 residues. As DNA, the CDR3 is TGCAGTGCTAGGCTCGGCGACTATGGCTACACCTTC. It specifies CSARLGDYGYTF.

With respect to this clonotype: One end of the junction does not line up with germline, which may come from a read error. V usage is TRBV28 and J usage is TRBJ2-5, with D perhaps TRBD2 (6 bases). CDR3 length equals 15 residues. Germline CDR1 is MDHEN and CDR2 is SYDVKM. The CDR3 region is CPSSLRLDPEGTQYF. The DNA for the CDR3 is TGTCCCAGCAGTTTAAGATTGGACCCGGAGGGGACCCAGTACTTC.

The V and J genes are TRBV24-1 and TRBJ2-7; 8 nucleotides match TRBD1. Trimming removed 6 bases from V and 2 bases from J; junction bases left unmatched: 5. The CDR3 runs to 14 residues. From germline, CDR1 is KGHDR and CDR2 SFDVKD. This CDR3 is CATSSGQAAYEQYF. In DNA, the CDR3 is TGTGCCACCAGTTCGGGACAGGCGGCCTACGAGCAGTACTTC.

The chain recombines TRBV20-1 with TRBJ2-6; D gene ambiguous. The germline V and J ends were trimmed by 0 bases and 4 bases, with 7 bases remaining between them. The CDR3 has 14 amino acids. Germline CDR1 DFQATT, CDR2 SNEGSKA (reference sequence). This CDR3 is CSARDEAGANVLTF. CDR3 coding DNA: TGCAGTGCTAGAGATGAGGCAGGGGCCAACGTCCTGACTTTC.

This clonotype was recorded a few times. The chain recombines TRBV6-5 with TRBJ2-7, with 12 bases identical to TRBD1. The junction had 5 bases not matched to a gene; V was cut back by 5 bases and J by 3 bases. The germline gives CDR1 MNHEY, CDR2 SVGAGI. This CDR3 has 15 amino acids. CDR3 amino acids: CASSLGTGGYYEQYF. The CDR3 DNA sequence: TGTGCCAGCAGTCTTGGGACAGGGGGCTACTACGAGCAGTACTTC.

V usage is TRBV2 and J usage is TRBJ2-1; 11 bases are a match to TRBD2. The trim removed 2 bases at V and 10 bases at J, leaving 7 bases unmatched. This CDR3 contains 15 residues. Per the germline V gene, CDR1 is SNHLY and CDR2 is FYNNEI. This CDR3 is CASSEFSGGAPEQFF. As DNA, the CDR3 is TGTGCCAGCAGTGAATTTAGCGGGGGGGCCCCGGAGCAGTTCTTC.

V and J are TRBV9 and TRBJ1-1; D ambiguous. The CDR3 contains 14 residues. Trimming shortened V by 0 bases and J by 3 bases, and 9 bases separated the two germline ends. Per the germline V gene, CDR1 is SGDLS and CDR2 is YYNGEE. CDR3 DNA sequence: TGTGCCAGCAGCGTAGATGTGGGATACACTGAAGCTTTCTTT. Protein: CASSVDVGYTEAFF.

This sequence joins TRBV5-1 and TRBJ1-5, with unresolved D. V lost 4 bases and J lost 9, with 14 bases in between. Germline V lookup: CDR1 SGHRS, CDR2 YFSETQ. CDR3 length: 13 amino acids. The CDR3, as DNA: TGCGCCAGCAGCCCCGACCCGACTCGGCCCCAGCATTTT. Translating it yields CASSPDPTRPQHF.

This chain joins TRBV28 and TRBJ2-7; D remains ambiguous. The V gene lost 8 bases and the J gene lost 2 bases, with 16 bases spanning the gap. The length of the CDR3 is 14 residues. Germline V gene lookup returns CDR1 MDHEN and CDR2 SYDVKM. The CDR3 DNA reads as TGTGCCAGCCGACGGACCCTGTTTACCTACGAGCAGTACTTC. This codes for CASRRTLFTYEQYF.

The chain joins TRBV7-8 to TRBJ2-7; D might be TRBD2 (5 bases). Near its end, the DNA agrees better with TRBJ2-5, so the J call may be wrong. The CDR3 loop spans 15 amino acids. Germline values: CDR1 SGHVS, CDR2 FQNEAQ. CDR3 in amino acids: CASSFARGSGETQYF. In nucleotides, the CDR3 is TGTGCCAGCAGCTTTGCACGAGGGTCGGGGGAGACCCAGTACTTC.

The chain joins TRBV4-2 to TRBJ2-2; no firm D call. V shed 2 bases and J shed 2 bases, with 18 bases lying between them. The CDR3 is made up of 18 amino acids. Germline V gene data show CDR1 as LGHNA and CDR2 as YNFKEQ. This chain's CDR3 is CASSQFPHLTPNTGELFF. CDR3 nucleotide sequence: TGTGCCAGCAGCCAATTCCCTCACCTGACACCTAACACCGGGGAGCTGTTTTTT.

CDR3: CASSAGMIYEQYF. CDR3 in DNA: TGTGCCAGCAGCGCAGGCATGATCTACGAGCAGTACTTC. The chain is built from TRBV7-2 and TRBJ2-7; D unresolved. Germline-derived CDR1 and CDR2 are SGHTA and FQGNSA. V lost 5 bases and J lost 3, with 11 bases in between. The CDR3 is made up of 13 amino acids.

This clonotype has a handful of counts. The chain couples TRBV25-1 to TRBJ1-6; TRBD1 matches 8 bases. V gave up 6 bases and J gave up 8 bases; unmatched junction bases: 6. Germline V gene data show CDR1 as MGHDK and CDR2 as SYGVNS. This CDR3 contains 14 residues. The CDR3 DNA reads TGTGCCAGCAGCGTTCAGGGGGCATATTCACCCCTCCACTTT. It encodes CASSVQGAYSPLHF.

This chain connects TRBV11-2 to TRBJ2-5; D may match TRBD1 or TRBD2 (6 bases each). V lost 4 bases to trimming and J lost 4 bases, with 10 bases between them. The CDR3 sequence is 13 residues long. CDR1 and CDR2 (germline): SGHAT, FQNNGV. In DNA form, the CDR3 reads TGTGCCAGCAGCTCGGGGGCGCGAGAGACCCAGTACTTC. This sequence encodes CASSSGARETQYF.

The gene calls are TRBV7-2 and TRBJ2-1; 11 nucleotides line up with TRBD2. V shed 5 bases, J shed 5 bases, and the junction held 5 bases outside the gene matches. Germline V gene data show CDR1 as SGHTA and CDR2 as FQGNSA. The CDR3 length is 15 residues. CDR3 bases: TGTGCCAGCAGCCCACTAGCGGGGGAGAACAATGAGCAGTTCTTC. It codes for CASSPLAGENNEQFF. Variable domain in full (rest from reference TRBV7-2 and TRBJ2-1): GAGVSQSPSNKVTEKGKDVELRCDPISGHTALYWYRQSLGQGLEFLIYFQGNSAPDKSGLPSDRFSAERTGGSVSTLTIQRTQQEDSAVYLCASSPLAGENNEQFFGPGTRLTVL.

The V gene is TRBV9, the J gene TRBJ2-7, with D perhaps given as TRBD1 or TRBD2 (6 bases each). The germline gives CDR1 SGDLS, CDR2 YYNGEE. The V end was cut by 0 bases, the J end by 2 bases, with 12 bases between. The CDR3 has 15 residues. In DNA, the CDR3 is TGTGCCAGCAGCGTAGGTGAGGGGGGCCCCTACGAGCAGTACTTC. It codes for CASSVGEGGPYEQYF.

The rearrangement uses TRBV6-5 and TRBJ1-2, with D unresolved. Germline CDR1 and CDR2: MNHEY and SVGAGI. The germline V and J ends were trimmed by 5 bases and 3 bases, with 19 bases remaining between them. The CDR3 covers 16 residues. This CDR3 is CASSRMTRNRDYGYTF. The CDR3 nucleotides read TGTGCCAGCAGTCGGATGACTCGTAACAGAGACTATGGCTACACCTTC.

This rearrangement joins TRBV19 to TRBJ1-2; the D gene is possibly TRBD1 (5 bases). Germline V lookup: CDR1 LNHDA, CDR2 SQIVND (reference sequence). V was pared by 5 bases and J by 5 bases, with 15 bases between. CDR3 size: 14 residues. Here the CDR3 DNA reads TGTGCCAGTAGTGGGGACCGATCCTTTTATGGCTACACCTTC. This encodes CASSGDRSFYGYTF.

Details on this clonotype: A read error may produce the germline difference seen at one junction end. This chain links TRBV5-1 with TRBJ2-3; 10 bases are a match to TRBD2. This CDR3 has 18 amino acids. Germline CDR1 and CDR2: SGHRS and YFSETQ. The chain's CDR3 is CASSSTVFTSGGTDTQYF. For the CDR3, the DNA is TGCGCAAGCAGCTCTACAGTTTTCACTAGCGGGGGCACAGATACGCAGTATTTT.

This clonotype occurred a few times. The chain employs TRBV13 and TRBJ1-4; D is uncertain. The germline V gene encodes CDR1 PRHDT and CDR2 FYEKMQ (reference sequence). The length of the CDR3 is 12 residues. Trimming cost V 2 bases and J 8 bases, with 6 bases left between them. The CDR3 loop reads CASSLSAEKLFF. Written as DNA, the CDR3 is TGTGCCAGCAGCTTATCAGCAGAAAAACTGTTTTTT. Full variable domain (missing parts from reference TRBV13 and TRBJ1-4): AAGVIQSPRHLIKEKRETATLKCYPIPRHDTVYWYQQGPGQDPQFLISFYEKMQSDKGSIPDRFSAQQFSDYHSELNMSSLELGDSALYFCASSLSAEKLFFGSGTQLSVL.

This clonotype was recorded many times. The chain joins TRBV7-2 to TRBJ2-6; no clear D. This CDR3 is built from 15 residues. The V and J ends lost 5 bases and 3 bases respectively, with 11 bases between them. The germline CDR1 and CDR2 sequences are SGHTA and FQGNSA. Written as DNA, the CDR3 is TGTGCCAGCAGCCCCGGGCCTTTTGGGGCCAACGTCCTGACTTTC. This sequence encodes CASSPGPFGANVLTF.

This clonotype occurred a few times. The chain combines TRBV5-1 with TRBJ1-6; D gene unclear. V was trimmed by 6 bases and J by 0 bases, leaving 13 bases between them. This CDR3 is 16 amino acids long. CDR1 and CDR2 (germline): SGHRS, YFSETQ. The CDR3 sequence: CASKDSRSSYNSPLHF. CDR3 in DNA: TGCGCCAGCAAGGACTCCAGGAGCTCCTATAATTCACCCCTCCACTTT.